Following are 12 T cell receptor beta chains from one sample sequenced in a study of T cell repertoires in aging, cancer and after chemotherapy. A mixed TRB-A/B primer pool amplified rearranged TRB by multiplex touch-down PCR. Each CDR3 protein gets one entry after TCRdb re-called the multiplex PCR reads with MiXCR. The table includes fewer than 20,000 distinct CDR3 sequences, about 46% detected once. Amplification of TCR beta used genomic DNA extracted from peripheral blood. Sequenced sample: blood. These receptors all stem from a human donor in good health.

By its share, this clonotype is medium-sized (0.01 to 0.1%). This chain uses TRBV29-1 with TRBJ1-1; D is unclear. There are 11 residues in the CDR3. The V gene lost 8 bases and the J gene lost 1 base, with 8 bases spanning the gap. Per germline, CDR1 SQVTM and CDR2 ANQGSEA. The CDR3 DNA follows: TGCAGCCTGACCAGGAACACTGAAGCTTTCTTT. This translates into CSLTRNTEAFF.

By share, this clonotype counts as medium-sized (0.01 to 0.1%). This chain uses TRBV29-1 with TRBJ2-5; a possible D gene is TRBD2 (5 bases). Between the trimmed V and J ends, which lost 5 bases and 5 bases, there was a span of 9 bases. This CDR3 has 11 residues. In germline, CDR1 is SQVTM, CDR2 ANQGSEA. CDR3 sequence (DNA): TGCAGCGTTAAACTAGGGGAGACCCAGTACTTC. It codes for CSVKLGETQYF. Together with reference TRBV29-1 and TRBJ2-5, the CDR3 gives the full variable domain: SAVISQKPSRDICQRGTSLTIQCQVDSQVTMMFWYRQQPGQSLTLIATANQGSEATYESGFVIDKFPISRPNLTFSTLTVSNMSPEDSSIYLCSVKLGETQYFGPGTRLLVL.

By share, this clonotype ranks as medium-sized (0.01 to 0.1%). CDR3 bases: TGCAGCGTTGTCCCTAGCGGTAATGAGCAGTTCTTC. Translated, it gives CSVVPSGNEQFF. J is TRBJ2-1 and V is TRBV29-1; 7 bases agree with TRBD2. The CDR3 extends over 12 amino acids. The junction had 4 bases not matched to a gene; V was cut back by 4 bases and J by 7 bases. Looked up from germline, CDR1 is SQVTM and CDR2 is ANQGSEA.

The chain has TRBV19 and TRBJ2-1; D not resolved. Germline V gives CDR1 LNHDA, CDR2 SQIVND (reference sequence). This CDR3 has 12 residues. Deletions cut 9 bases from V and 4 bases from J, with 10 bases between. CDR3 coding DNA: TGTGCCAGCGCCTCGTTGTACAATGAGCAGTTCTTC. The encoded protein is CASASLYNEQFF.

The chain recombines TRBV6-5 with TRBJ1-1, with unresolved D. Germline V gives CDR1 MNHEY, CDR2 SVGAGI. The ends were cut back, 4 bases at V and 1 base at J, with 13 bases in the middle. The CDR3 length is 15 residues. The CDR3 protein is CASSSPGPANTEAFF. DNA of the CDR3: TGTGCCAGCAGTTCTCCTGGCCCTGCGAACACTGAAGCTTTCTTT.

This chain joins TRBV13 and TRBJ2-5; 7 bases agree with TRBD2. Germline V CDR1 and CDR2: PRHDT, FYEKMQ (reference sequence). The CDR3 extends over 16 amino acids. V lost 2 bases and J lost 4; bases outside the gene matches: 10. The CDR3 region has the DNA TGTGCCAGCAGCTTAAGGGCGGCGGGAGTTACAGAGACCCAGTACTTC. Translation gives CASSLRAAGVTETQYF. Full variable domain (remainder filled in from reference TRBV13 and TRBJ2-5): AAGVIQSPRHLIKEKRETATLKCYPIPRHDTVYWYQQGPGQDPQFLISFYEKMQSDKGSIPDRFSAQQFSDYHSELNMSSLELGDSALYFCASSLRAAGVTETQYFGPGTRLLVL.

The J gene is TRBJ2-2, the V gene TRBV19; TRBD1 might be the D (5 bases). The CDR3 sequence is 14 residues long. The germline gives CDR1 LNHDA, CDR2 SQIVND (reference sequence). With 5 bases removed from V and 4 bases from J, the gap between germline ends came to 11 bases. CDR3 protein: CASSLQGGTGELFF. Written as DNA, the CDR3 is TGTGCCAGTAGTCTCCAGGGTGGCACCGGGGAGCTGTTTTTT. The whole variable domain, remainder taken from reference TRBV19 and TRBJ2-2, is DGGITQSPKYLFRKEGQNVTLSCEQNLNHDAMYWYRQDPGQGLRLIYYSQIVNDFQKGDIAEGYSVSREKKESFPLTVTSAQKNPTAFYLCASSLQGGTGELFFGEGSRLTVL.

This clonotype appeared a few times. The CDR3 spells CASSSTTFPSYNEQFF. The CDR3 region has the DNA TGTGCCAGCAGCTCGACTACGTTTCCCTCCTACAATGAGCAGTTCTTC. This sequence joins TRBV5-4 and TRBJ2-1, with a weak D call TRBD2 (5 bases). Trimming removed 3 bases at V and 0 bases at J, with 13 bases between. This CDR3 is built from 16 residues. Germline CDR1 is SGHNT and CDR2 is YYREEE (reference sequence).

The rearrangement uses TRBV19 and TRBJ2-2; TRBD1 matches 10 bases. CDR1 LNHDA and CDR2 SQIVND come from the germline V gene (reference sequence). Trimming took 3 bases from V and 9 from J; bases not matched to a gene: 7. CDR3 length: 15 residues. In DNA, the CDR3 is TGTGCCAGTAGTATTGACAGGGGGCGCAGATGGGAGCTGTTTTTT. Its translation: CASSIDRGRRWELFF. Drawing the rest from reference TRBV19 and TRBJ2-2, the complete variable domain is DGGITQSPKYLFRKEGQNVTLSCEQNLNHDAMYWYRQDPGQGLRLIYYSQIVNDFQKGDIAEGYSVSREKKESFPLTVTSAQKNPTAFYLCASSIDRGRRWELFFGEGSRLTVL.

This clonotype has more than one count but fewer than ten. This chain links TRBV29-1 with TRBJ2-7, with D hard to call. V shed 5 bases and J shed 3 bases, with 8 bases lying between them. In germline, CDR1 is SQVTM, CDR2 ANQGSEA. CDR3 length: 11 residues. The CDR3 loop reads CSVTADYEQYF. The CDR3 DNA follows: TGCAGCGTTACAGCCGACTACGAGCAGTACTTC.

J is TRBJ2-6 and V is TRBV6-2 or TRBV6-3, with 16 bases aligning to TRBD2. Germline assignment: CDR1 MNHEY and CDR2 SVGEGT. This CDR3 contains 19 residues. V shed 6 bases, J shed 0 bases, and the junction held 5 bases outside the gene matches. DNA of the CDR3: TGTGCCAGCAGCAAGGGACTAGCGGGAGGGCCCTCTGGGGCCAACGTCCTGACTTTC. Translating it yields CASSKGLAGGPSGANVLTF.

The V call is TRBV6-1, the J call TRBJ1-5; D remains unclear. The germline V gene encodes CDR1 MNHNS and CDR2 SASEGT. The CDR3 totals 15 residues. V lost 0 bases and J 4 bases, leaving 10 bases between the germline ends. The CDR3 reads CASSEALRGNQPQHF. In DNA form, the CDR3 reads TGTGCCAGCAGTGAAGCGCTTCGAGGAAATCAGCCCCAGCATTTT.